The present T cell receptor beta chain was sequenced within a study of glioma-infiltrating T cells after dendritic cell vaccination. Time point given: after dendritic cell vaccination, including at tumor progression/relapse. Assay: immunoSEQ multiplex PCR; the TCRdb copy retains only in-frame clones and omits some. The sample consists of approximately 50,000 clones, around 89% of them appearing once. The CDR3 runs to 16 residues. The V and J ends lost 2 bases and 1 base, in that order; junction bases with no gene match: 5. Per the germline V gene, CDR1 is SGDLS and CDR2 is YYNGEE. This clone occurred once. Antigen unknown. Regarding the study as a whole: Longer survival after dendritic cell vaccination followed higher pretreatment TIL content.

The chain couples TRBV9 to TRBJ2-7, with TRBD1 matching 11 bases. The clonotype originates from a human donor with glioblastoma. The sequences come from blood, collected after dendritic cell vaccination. DNA of the CDR3: TGTGCCAGCAGCGTCGAAGGGACAGGGGGTTCCTACGAGCAGTACTTC. As protein: CASSVEGTGGSYEQYF. The full variable domain, with the rest looked up from reference TRBV9 and TRBJ2-7, is DSGVTQTPKHLITATGQRVTLRCSPRSGDLSVYWYQQSLDQGLQFLIQYYNGEERAKGNILERFSAQQFPDLHSELNLSSLELGDSALYFCASSVEGTGGSYEQYFGPGTRLTVT.